The clone carrying this TCR beta chain has only a few counts. This entry is derived from a study of patients and donors after allogeneic stem cell transplantation. TCRdb passed the RT-PCR reads through MiXCR, listing each CDR3 protein once. The sample has 95,000 to 120,000 distinct CDR3 sequences; approximately 40% are singletons. CDR3 length: 16 amino acids. Trimming removed 4 bases from V and 5 bases from J; junction bases left unmatched: 13. The germline V gene has CDR1 SGHRS and CDR2 YFSETQ. What was sequenced was blood, either unsorted or a sorted T cell fraction (not recorded which). The chain recombines TRBV5-1 with TRBJ1-1, with TRBD1 matching over 8 bases. The clonotype was recovered from a human donor who was either an allogeneic HSCT recipient or a stem cell or donor lymphocyte infusion donor (not recorded which). It is not recorded whose cells these are; they may come from a transplant donor. The CDR3 region has the DNA TGCGCCAGCAGCGGAGACAGGGGTAGGATAGAGACTGAAGCTTTCTTT. Amino acids: CASSGDRGRIETEAFF. The full variable domain, in which reference TRBV5-1 and TRBJ1-1 provide the parts outside the CDR3, is KAGVTQTPRYLIKTRGQQVTLSCSPISGHRSVSWYQQTPGQGLQFLFEYFSETQRNKGNFPGRFSGRQFSNSRSEMNVSTLELGDSALYLCASSGDRGRIETEAFFGQGTRLTVV.